The clone carrying this T cell receptor beta chain was observed a handful of times. Its antigen is still unknown. This sample stems from a study of cytomegalovirus exposure and HLA in healthy donors. Study outcomes and limitations: Looking again later, the authors saw that most CMV-associated TCR beta chains seemed HLA-restricted.

Germline V CDR1 and CDR2: SGHRS, YFSETQ. CDR3 length: 16 amino acids. Trimming stripped 3 bases from V and 5 bases from J, with 18 bases between. The PCR made use of 60 Vbeta and 13 Jbeta primers. Clones were read by immunoSEQ multiplex PCR, and TCRdb kept only the in-frame ones, dropping some. The data show about 110,000 clones, with around 64% seen just once and roughly 9% held by the top ten. The rearrangement links TRBV5-1 to TRBJ2-1; TRBD1 is a possible D gene (6 bases). Sequencing used PBMCs. The receptor was isolated from a man aged 25 to 40 in good health and CMV-seropositive. As DNA, the CDR3 is TGCGCCAGCAGCTCCCTAACAGGGAGAGAGGACAATGAGCAGTTCTTC. Its protein is CASSSLTGREDNEQFF.